The 5 T cell receptor beta chains below all came from one sample that was sequenced in a study of human T cells and chemical hapten exposure. Time point indicated: pre-sensitization, week 0. Noted treatment: therapeutic diphenylcyclopropenone sensitization with weekly scalp DPC. TCRdb used MiXCR to reprocess the RACE reads, holding one entry per CDR3 protein. The sample includes around 330,000 distinct CDR3 sequences, roughly 6% of them seen just once. The sequencing here drew on whole blood, taken in connection with sensitization to the hapten diphenylcyclopropenone (DPC). The receptors were gathered from a woman under 30 with alopecia areata. Some clones in this sample may be carry-over from other donors' samples.

The V call is TRBV7-2, the J call TRBJ1-1, with D possibly being TRBD1 (6 bases). Germline CDR1 and CDR2: SGHTA and FQGNSA. The CDR3 loop spans 14 amino acids. With 2 bases removed from V and 4 bases from J, the gap between germline ends came to 11 bases. The DNA for the CDR3 is TGTGCCAGCAGCTTATTCCAGGACAGCACTGAAGCTTTCTTT. It is translated as CASSLFQDSTEAFF.

This clonotype has ten or more counts. CDR3 amino acids: CASRQRGGGATTDTQYF. The CDR3 region has the DNA TGCGCCAGCCGTCAAAGGGGCGGGGGGGCTACCACAGATACGCAGTATTTT. The chain recombines TRBV5-1 with TRBJ2-3, with TRBD2 matching 9 bases. Trimming at V came to 7 bases and at J to 2 bases, leaving 14 bases not matched to a gene. This CDR3 is built from 17 residues. Germline values: CDR1 SGHRS, CDR2 YFSETQ.

This clonotype was detected only a few times. V and J are TRBV29-1 and TRBJ1-2, with 10 bases identical to TRBD1. Per germline, CDR1 SQVTM and CDR2 ANQGSEA. Trimming removed 7 bases from V and 6 bases from J; junction bases left unmatched: 5. The CDR3 sequence is 12 residues long. In nucleotides, the CDR3 is TGCAGCGCCATTGACAGGGGGCATGGCTACACCTTC. The encoded protein is CSAIDRGHGYTF.

The rearrangement links TRBV12-3 or TRBV12-4 to TRBJ2-1; D assignment may be TRBD1 or TRBD2 (6 bases each). Trimming shortened V by 7 bases and J by 3 bases, and 13 bases separated the two germline ends. There are 14 residues in the CDR3. This chain's CDR3 is CASTPGASYNEQFF. The CDR3 bases are TGTGCCAGCACTCCGGGGGCCAGCTACAATGAGCAGTTCTTC.

V gene TRBV7-6 combines with J gene TRBJ2-3; no reliable D call. Germline lookup yields CDR1 SGHVS and CDR2 FNYEAQ. The length of the CDR3 is 16 residues. Deletions cut 5 bases from V and 0 bases from J, with 15 bases between. CDR3: CASSPLEQSSTDTQYF. CDR3 nucleotides: TGTGCCAGCAGCCCCCTCGAACAGTCTAGCACAGATACGCAGTATTTT. Based on the CDR3 plus reference TRBV7-6 and TRBJ2-3, the full variable domain is GAGVSQSPRYKVTKRGQDVALRCDPISGHVSLYWYRQALGQGPEFLTYFNYEAQQDKSGLPNDRFSAERPEGSISTLTIQRTEQRDSAMYRCASSPLEQSSTDTQYFGPGTRLTVL.